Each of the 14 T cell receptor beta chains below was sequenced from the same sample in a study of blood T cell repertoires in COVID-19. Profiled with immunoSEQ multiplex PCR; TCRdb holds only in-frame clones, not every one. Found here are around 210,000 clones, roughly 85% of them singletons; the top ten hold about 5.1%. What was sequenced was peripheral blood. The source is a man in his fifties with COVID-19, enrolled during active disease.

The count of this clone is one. The CDR3 sequence: CASSVAPSGGGVSEQFF. CDR3 in DNA: TGTGCCAGCAGCGTAGCACCCTCGGGCGGGGGGGTTAGTGAGCAGTTCTTC. This rearrangement joins TRBV9 to TRBJ2-1, with 9 bases that match TRBD2. V lost 0 bases and J lost 9; bases outside the gene matches: 13. The CDR3 consists of 17 residues. CDR1 and CDR2 from the germline V gene are SGDLS and YYNGEE. The full variable domain, rest sourced from reference TRBV9 and TRBJ2-1, is DSGVTQTPKHLITATGQRVTLRCSPRSGDLSVYWYQQSLDQGLQFLIQYYNGEERAKGNILERFSAQQFPDLHSELNLSSLELGDSALYFCASSVAPSGGGVSEQFFGPGTRLTVL.

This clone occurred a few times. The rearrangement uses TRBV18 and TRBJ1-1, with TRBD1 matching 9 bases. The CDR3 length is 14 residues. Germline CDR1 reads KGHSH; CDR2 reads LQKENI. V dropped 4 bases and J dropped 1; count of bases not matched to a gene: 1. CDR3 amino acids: CASSQGQGNTEAFF. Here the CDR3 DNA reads TGTGCCAGCTCACAGGGACAGGGGAACACTGAAGCTTTCTTT.

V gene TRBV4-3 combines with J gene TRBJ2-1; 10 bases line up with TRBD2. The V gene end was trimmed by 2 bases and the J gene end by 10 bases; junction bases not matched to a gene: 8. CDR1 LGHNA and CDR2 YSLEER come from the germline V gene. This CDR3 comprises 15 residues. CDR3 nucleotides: TGCGCCAGCAGCCAAAGTAGCGGGGGGATTGGGGAGCAGTTCTTC. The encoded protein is CASSQSSGGIGEQFF.

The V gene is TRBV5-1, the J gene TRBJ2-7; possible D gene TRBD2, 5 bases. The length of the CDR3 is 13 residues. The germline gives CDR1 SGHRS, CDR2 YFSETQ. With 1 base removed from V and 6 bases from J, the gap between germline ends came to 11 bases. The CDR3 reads CASSLTSLSEQYF. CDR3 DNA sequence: TGCGCCAGCAGCTTGACTAGTTTGAGCGAGCAGTACTTC.

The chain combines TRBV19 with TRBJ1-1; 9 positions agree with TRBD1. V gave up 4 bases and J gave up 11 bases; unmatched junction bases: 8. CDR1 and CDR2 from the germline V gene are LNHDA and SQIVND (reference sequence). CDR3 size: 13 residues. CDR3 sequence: CASSSTGTGRAFF. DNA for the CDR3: TGTGCCAGTAGTAGCACCGGGACAGGGCGGGCTTTCTTT.

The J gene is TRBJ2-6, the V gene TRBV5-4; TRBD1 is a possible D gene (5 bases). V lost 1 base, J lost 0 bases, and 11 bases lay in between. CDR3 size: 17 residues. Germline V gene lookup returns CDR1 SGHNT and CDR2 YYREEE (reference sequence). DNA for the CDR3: TGTGCCAGCAGCTTGACCGCAGGGATCTCTGGGGCCAACGTCCTGACTTTC. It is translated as CASSLTAGISGANVLTF.

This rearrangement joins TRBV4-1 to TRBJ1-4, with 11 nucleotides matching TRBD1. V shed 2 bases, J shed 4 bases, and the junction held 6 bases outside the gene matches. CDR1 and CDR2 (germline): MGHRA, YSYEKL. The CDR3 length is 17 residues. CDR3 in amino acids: CASSQTDRGPNNEKLFF. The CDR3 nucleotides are TGCGCCAGCAGCCAAACGGACAGGGGGCCTAATAATGAAAAACTGTTTTTT.

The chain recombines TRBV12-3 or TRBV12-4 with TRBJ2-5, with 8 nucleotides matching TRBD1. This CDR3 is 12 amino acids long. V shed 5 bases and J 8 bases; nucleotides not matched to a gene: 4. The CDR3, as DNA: TGTGCCAGCAGTCCGGACAGGGACACCCAGTACTTC. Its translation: CASSPDRDTQYF.

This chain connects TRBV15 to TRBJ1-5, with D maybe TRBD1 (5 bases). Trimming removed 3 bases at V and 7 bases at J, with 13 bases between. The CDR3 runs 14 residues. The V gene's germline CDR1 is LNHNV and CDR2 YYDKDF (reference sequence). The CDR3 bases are TGTGCCACCAGCAGGGGGGGAGAAGGGCAGCCCCAGCATTTT. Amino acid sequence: CATSRGGEGQPQHF.

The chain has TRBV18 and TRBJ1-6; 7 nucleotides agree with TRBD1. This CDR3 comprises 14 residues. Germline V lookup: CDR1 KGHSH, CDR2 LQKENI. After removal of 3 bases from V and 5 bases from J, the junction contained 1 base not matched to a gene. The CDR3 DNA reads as TGTGCCAGCTCACCCGGACAGGATAATTCACCCCTCCACTTT. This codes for CASSPGQDNSPLHF.

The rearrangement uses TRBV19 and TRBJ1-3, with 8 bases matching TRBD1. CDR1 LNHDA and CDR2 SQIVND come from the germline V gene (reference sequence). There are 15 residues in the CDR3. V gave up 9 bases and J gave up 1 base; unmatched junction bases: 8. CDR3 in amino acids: CASLRTGLSGNTIYF. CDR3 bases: TGTGCCAGCCTGAGGACAGGGTTATCTGGAAACACCATATATTTT.

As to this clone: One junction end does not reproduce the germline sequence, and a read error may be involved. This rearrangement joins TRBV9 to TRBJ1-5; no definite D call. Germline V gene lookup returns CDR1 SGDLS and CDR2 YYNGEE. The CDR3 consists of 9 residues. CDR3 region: CASARHLDF. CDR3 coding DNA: TGTGCCAGCGCCAGGCACTTGGATTTT.

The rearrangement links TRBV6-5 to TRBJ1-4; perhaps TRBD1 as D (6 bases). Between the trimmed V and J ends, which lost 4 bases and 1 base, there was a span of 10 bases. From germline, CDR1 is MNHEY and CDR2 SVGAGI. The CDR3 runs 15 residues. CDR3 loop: CASSSGQITNEKLFF. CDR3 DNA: TGTGCCAGCAGTTCTGGACAGATAACTAATGAAAAACTGTTTTTT.

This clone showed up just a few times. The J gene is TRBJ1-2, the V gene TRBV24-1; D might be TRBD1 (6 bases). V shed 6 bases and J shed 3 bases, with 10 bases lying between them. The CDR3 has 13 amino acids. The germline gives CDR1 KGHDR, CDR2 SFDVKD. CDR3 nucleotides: TGTGCCACCAGTCCAGGGGCCCACTATGGCTACACCTTC. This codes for CATSPGAHYGYTF.